Listed below are T cell receptor beta chains from one sample, sequenced in a study of T cell repertoires in cytomegalovirus infection. TCRdb reprocessed the reads via MiXCR and lists one record per CDR3 protein. The table includes about 310,000 distinct CDR3 sequences, under 20% detected once. The specimen sequenced was PBMCs. The source is a human donor in good health (CMV status not recorded). Some clones in this sample may be carry-over from other donors' samples. CDR3s include the opening cysteine and the closing phenylalanine or tryptophan. The D gene is left open where the match is weak. Clone size is stated in some rows and not others, as once, few, many or a class when expanded.

d_call: TRBD1; j_call: TRBJ2-7; v_call: TRBV7-9; clone_size: .; cdr3_aa: CASTRWTGGSDEQYF; cdr3_nt: TGTGCCAGCACCAGGTGGACAGGGGGCAGCGACGAGCAGTACTTC
d_call: .; j_call: TRBJ2-7; v_call: TRBV7-2; clone_size: many; cdr3_aa: CASSLIHLYEQYF; cdr3_nt: TGTGCCAGCAGCTTAATCCACCTCTACGAGCAGTACTTC
d_call: .; j_call: TRBJ2-1; v_call: TRBV7-2; clone_size: many; cdr3_aa: CASRLLAASYNEQFF; cdr3_nt: TGTGCCAGCAGGTTACTAGCTGCCTCCTACAATGAGCAGTTCTTC
d_call: .; j_call: TRBJ1-2; v_call: TRBV6-1; clone_size: .; cdr3_aa: CASSEASGWISGYTF; cdr3_nt: TGTGCCAGCAGTGAAGCGTCTGGGTGGATAAGTGGCTACACCTTC
d_call: .; j_call: TRBJ1-1; v_call: TRBV7-2; clone_size: many; cdr3_aa: CASSLPRAGGLNTEAFF; cdr3_nt: TGTGCCAGCAGCTTACCCAGGGCGGGCGGTCTGAACACTGAAGCTTTCTTT
d_call: .; j_call: TRBJ2-4; v_call: TRBV7-9; clone_size: many; cdr3_aa: CASSPPPRLGGAKNIQYF; cdr3_nt: TGTGCCAGCAGCCCCCCACCTCGGCTAGGAGGAGCCAAAAACATTCAGTACTTC
d_call: TRBD1; j_call: TRBJ1-2; v_call: TRBV7-2; clone_size: many; cdr3_aa: CASSLGARQGDGYTF; cdr3_nt: TGTGCCAGCAGCTTAGGGGCCCGACAGGGTGATGGCTACACCTTC
d_call: .; j_call: TRBJ2-3; v_call: TRBV7-2; clone_size: many; cdr3_aa: CASSPPLAWASTDTQYF; cdr3_nt: TGTGCCAGCAGCCCCCCTCTAGCATGGGCTAGCACAGATACGCAGTATTTT
d_call: .; j_call: TRBJ2-7; v_call: TRBV7-2; clone_size: .; cdr3_aa: CASSPQLAGEQYF; cdr3_nt: TGTGCCAGCAGCCCCCAACTAGCAGGCGAGCAGTACTTC
d_call: .; j_call: TRBJ2-7; v_call: TRBV20-1; clone_size: .; cdr3_aa: CSAIRAGNSYEQYF; cdr3_nt: TGCAGTGCCATTAGGGCGGGGAACTCCTACGAGCAGTACTTC
d_call: TRBD2; j_call: TRBJ2-1; v_call: TRBV14; clone_size: once; cdr3_aa: CASSQDLAGPHNEQFF; cdr3_nt: TGTGCCAGCAGCCAAGACCTAGCGGGGCCGCACAATGAGCAGTTCTTC
d_call: TRBD2; j_call: TRBJ2-5; v_call: TRBV29-1; clone_size: few; cdr3_aa: CSVDEIVDSGGTEETQYF; cdr3_nt: TGCAGCGTTGATGAGATTGTAGATAGCGGGGGGACGGAAGAGACCCAGTACTTC
d_call: TRBD1; j_call: TRBJ1-2; v_call: TRBV20-1; clone_size: .; cdr3_aa: CSAPQSDRGYGYTF; cdr3_nt: TGCAGTGCTCCTCAGTCGGACAGGGGCTATGGCTACACCTTC
d_call: TRBD2; j_call: TRBJ2-1; v_call: TRBV5-1; clone_size: .; cdr3_aa: CASSLTSGYNEQFF; cdr3_nt: TGCGCCAGCAGCTTGACTAGCGGGTACAATGAGCAGTTCTTC
d_call: .; j_call: TRBJ2-5; v_call: TRBV10-3; clone_size: .; cdr3_aa: CAISGDPDQETQYF; cdr3_nt: TGTGCCATCAGTGGGGACCCGGATCAAGAGACCCAGTACTTC
d_call: .; j_call: TRBJ2-3; v_call: TRBV6-5; clone_size: many; cdr3_aa: CASSSDGDTQYF; cdr3_nt: TGTGCCAGCAGCTCAGATGGAGATACGCAGTATTTT
d_call: TRBD1; j_call: TRBJ2-2; v_call: TRBV12-3/TRBV12-4; clone_size: .; cdr3_aa: CASSPGQANTGELFF; cdr3_nt: TGTGCCAGCAGTCCGGGACAGGCGAACACCGGGGAGCTGTTTTTT
d_call: .; j_call: TRBJ2-7; v_call: TRBV20-1; clone_size: few; cdr3_aa: CSASSNRDSYEQYF; cdr3_nt: TGCAGTGCTAGTTCGAACAGGGACTCCTACGAGCAGTACTTC
d_call: TRBD2; j_call: TRBJ2-2; v_call: TRBV7-9; clone_size: many; cdr3_aa: CASSPGTSSTGELFF; cdr3_nt: TGTGCCAGCAGCCCCGGGACTAGTTCCACCGGGGAGCTGTTTTTT
d_call: .; j_call: TRBJ1-1; v_call: TRBV20-1; clone_size: .; cdr3_aa: CSARTGTLLGPAFF; cdr3_nt: TGCAGTGCTAGAACAGGGACATTATTAGGCCCAGCTTTCTTT
d_call: TRBD1; j_call: TRBJ1-2; v_call: TRBV7-2; clone_size: many; cdr3_aa: CASSPGQGNKGYTF; cdr3_nt: TGTGCCAGCAGCCCGGGACAGGGTAATAAAGGCTACACCTTC
d_call: .; j_call: TRBJ1-5; v_call: TRBV7-8; clone_size: many; cdr3_aa: CASSLEGLVEGNQPQHF; cdr3_nt: TGTGCCAGCAGCTTAGAAGGGTTGGTGGAGGGCAATCAGCCCCAGCATTTT
d_call: .; j_call: TRBJ1-2; v_call: TRBV7-6; clone_size: .; cdr3_aa: CASSLGQNHGYTF; cdr3_nt: TGTGCCAGCAGCTTGGGGCAGAACCATGGCTACACCTTC
d_call: TRBD2; j_call: TRBJ2-5; v_call: TRBV20-1; clone_size: few; cdr3_aa: CSVRTSGHQETQYF; cdr3_nt: TGCAGTGTCAGGACTAGCGGGCATCAAGAGACCCAGTACTTC
d_call: .; j_call: TRBJ1-5; v_call: TRBV20-1; clone_size: few; cdr3_aa: CSARRARNQPQHF; cdr3_nt: TGCAGTGCTAGACGGGCCCGCAATCAGCCCCAGCATTTT
d_call: TRBD1; j_call: TRBJ2-3; v_call: TRBV12-3/TRBV12-4; clone_size: many; cdr3_aa: CASSPTGGSTDTQYF; cdr3_nt: TGTGCCAGCAGCCCGACAGGGGGTAGCACAGATACGCAGTATTTT
d_call: .; j_call: TRBJ2-7; v_call: TRBV6-1; clone_size: many; cdr3_aa: CASSDMVYEQYF; cdr3_nt: TGTGCCAGCAGTGATATGGTATACGAGCAGTACTTC
d_call: TRBD2; j_call: TRBJ2-3; v_call: TRBV20-1; clone_size: few; cdr3_aa: CSARIPGGPTDTQYF; cdr3_nt: TGCAGTGCTAGAATCCCGGGGGGGCCCACAGATACGCAGTATTTT
d_call: .; j_call: TRBJ1-1; v_call: TRBV20-1; clone_size: .; cdr3_aa: CSARVGGGNTEAFF; cdr3_nt: TGCAGTGCTAGAGTTGGTGGGGGGAACACTGAAGCTTTCTTT
d_call: .; j_call: TRBJ1-2; v_call: TRBV19; clone_size: .; cdr3_aa: CASSILTTYGYTF; cdr3_nt: TGTGCCAGTAGTATACTGACAACCTATGGCTACACCTTC
d_call: .; j_call: TRBJ2-3; v_call: TRBV24-1; clone_size: few; cdr3_aa: CATSDRGTTTDTQYF; cdr3_nt: TGTGCCACCAGTGATAGGGGCACAACCACAGATACGCAGTATTTT
d_call: .; j_call: TRBJ1-2; v_call: TRBV6-1; clone_size: .; cdr3_aa: CAITEGQPGYTF; cdr3_nt: TGTGCCATTACCGAGGGGCAGCCCGGCTACACCTTC
d_call: .; j_call: TRBJ1-4; v_call: TRBV9; clone_size: .; cdr3_aa: CASSQQGTNEKLFF; cdr3_nt: TGTGCCAGCAGTCAACAGGGTACTAATGAAAAACTGTTTTTT
d_call: TRBD1; j_call: TRBJ1-6; v_call: TRBV7-6; clone_size: .; cdr3_aa: CASSLAPGGDRLLISPLHF; cdr3_nt: TGTGCCAGCAGCTTAGCCCCAGGGGGCGACCGCCTTTTGATATCACCCCTCCACTTT
d_call: TRBD1; j_call: TRBJ1-1; v_call: TRBV28; clone_size: few; cdr3_aa: CASSLGQGPEAFF; cdr3_nt: TGTGCCAGCAGCCTAGGACAGGGTCCCGAAGCTTTCTTT
d_call: .; j_call: TRBJ1-1; v_call: TRBV28; clone_size: many; cdr3_aa: CASSLAAVSEQDEAFF; cdr3_nt: TGTGCCAGCAGTTTGGCCGCAGTAAGCGAGCAAGATGAAGCTTTCTTT
d_call: TRBD1; j_call: TRBJ2-3; v_call: TRBV5-1; clone_size: .; cdr3_aa: CASSPGGQGAADTQYF; cdr3_nt: TGCGCCAGCAGCCCGGGGGGACAGGGGGCGGCAGATACGCAGTATTTT
d_call: .; j_call: TRBJ1-6; v_call: TRBV20-1; clone_size: few; cdr3_aa: CSARDGSGRGNSPLHF; cdr3_nt: TGCAGTGCTAGAGATGGCAGTGGGAGGGGTAATTCACCCCTCCACTTT
d_call: TRBD2; j_call: TRBJ2-7; v_call: TRBV6-1; clone_size: many; cdr3_aa: CASRSKRGSSYEQYF; cdr3_nt: TGTGCCAGCCGTAGTAAGCGGGGGAGCTCCTACGAGCAGTACTTC
d_call: .; j_call: TRBJ2-7; v_call: TRBV29-1; clone_size: .; cdr3_aa: CSALDGGLETYEQYF; cdr3_nt: TGCAGCGCCTTAGACGGGGGATTGGAAACTTACGAGCAGTACTTC
d_call: .; j_call: TRBJ1-2; v_call: TRBV12-3/TRBV12-4; clone_size: many; cdr3_aa: CASSFAGRANYGYTF; cdr3_nt: TGTGCCAGCAGTTTTGCGGGAAGGGCTAACTATGGCTACACCTTC